This T cell receptor beta chain was recovered during a study of cytomegalovirus exposure and HLA in healthy donors. The wider study: Around 89 million unique TCRs from HLA-typed donors made up an early data release.

The length of the CDR3 is 16 residues. Trimming removed 1 base at V and 2 bases at J, with 12 bases between. Germline V CDR1 and CDR2: SGHAT, FQNNGV. The primer mix had 60 Vbeta and 13 Jbeta primers. TCRdb's copy holds only in-frame clones and misses some; the assay was immunoSEQ multiplex PCR. The table lists 100,000 to 150,000 clones, 8.5% to 10% of them singletons. The TCR comes from a man aged 35 to 55 in good health and CMV-seronegative. Sequencing was performed on PBMCs. The chain couples TRBV11-2 to TRBJ2-1; TRBD1 is a possible D gene (6 bases). CDR3 nucleotide sequence: TGTGCCAGCAGCTTAGCTTACAGGGTGACCTACAATGAGCAGTTCTTC. It is translated as CASSLAYRVTYNEQFF.